In this sample, the clone carrying this T cell receptor beta chain turned up a few times. Its antigen is unknown. TCRdb recomputed calls from the reads with MiXCR, one row per CDR3 protein. The sample yields approximately 730,000 distinct CDR3 sequences, 25% to 35% seen once. This specimen belongs to a study of T cell repertoires in cytomegalovirus infection. About the research overall: Public TCR beta signature analysis indicated the presence of both CMV infection and matching HLA type.

This CDR3 is 15 amino acids long. Looked up from germline, CDR1 is MNHEY and CDR2 is SVGAGI. The V end lost 5 bases, the J end lost 2 bases, and 12 bases lay between the germline ends. The source was cultured CD8+ T cells from PBMCs, collected from culture after CMV antigen stimulation. The chain has TRBV6-5 and TRBJ2-2; D is ambiguous. The TCR comes from a human donor in good health (CMV status not recorded). Some clones in this sample may be carry-over from other donors' samples. The CDR3 loop reads CASSQWGFNTGELFF. CDR3 DNA sequence: TGTGCCAGCAGTCAATGGGGATTTAACACCGGGGAGCTGTTTTTT.